The present TCR beta chain was sequenced within a study of blood T cell repertoires in COVID-19 (dated by TCRdb to 2020 to 2022). Regarding the complete study: Samples covering the acute and convalescent phases of COVID-19 were provided by collaborators in the United States, Italy and Spain. Deeply sampled blood TCRbeta repertoires from subjects exposed to, actively infected with, or recovered from COVID-19 were included in the dataset. HLA class I and class II types, where available, came from metadata supplied by the sample provider rather than from assay-based typing. Sample metadata almost always included a de-identified subject ID, COVID-19 status, age in years and sex. The repertoires were released in a freely available public database intended as a resource for research on the immune response to SARS-CoV-2. The prospective study material was composed of cDNA or gDNA derived from T cells, B-cell-depleted T cells, or PBMCs. The samples were drawn from two sources: the first 160 participants of the ongoing ImmuneRACE study, and 1,000 to 1,500 subjects contributed by 6 global collaborators.

CDR1 and CDR2 are drawn from the germline V gene: SGHDT, YYEEEE. Trimming takes 3 bases from V and 2 bases from J, and the germline ends sit 13 bases apart. The CDR3 sequence holds 15 residues, the cysteine and phenylalanine included. The DNA shown is the 45-base CDR3, in frame from base 1. The immunoSEQ Assay, a bias-controlled multiplex PCR, was used to amplify TCRbeta CDR3 regions from genomic DNA. The authors' pipeline ran thus. Within the assay, amplification of reference gene primers was used to estimate how many nucleated cells each sample contained. To quantify the absolute abundance of each unique TCRbeta CDR3 rearrangement, sequence reads were collapsed and filtered. Productive Simpson clonality was computed per sample as the square root of Simpson's diversity index over productive rearrangements. Imported from immuneACCESS, the table was reduced by TCRdb to in-frame sequences with V and J called. These copies leave out some clones; in studies compared against another copy, an unresolved V gene accounts for under half, and the cause of the remainder is not known. V and J calls and clone size are as listed in that table; D and trimming were resolved from the DNA. This sample comprises about 160,000 clones, about 90% of them detected only once. The ten largest clones add up to about 5.3% of the sample.

Paper-wide results and their limitations: The amount of clinical and demographic metadata varied by source and participant and was provided uncurated.

At one collaborating source in Seattle, patients were enrolled during active infection and were followed longitudinally through the course of disease. The collaborating institutions used their own protocols to collect whole blood in K2EDTA tubes. For TCRbeta analysis, collaborator samples were shipped as frozen whole blood, as isolated PBMCs, or as DNA extracted from either sample type. Remarks on this clone: Its antigen is unknown. Base-call qualities are not available, and no considerably larger clone is one nucleotide away.

The source of this sequence is a young man with COVID-19, enrolled during active disease. Sequencing was done on a sample of peripheral blood. The rearranged chain carries TRBV5-6 and TRBJ2-3; 5 matching bases give a weak D call of TRBD2. The CDR3 protein is CASSSRSDNTDTQYF. The DNA reads as follows: TGTGCCAGCAGCTCCCGTAGCGACAACACAGATACGCAGTATTTT.